A single sample gave rise to the 5 T cell receptor beta chains below, sequenced in a study of a mutant IDH1 vaccine in newly diagnosed glioma. Time point here: baseline, week 1 (first vaccination visit). Treatment: pre-vaccination baseline after standard-of-care therapy. Sequencing used immunoSEQ multiplex PCR; TCRdb keeps in-frame clones, though not all of them. The sample carries 50,000 to 65,000 clones, 70% to 80% recorded once. The sequencing here drew on PBMCs, taken from a glioma patient treated with radiotherapy, temozolomide or both. Every receptor here comes from a woman in her 40s with glioma.

The chain links TRBV6-1 to TRBJ2-7; D possibly corresponds to TRBD2 (6 bases). The germline V gene has CDR1 MNHNS and CDR2 SASEGT. The CDR3 is made up of 14 amino acids. The V and J ends lost 11 bases and 2 bases respectively, with 19 bases between them. In nucleotides, the CDR3 is TGTGCCGCAGGCGGCGGGGAGAGGACCTACGAGCAGTACTTC. It yields the protein CAAGGGERTYEQYF.

This clone was observed once. The V and J genes are TRBV5-1 and TRBJ1-1; tentatively, D is TRBD1 (5 bases). Germline V lookup: CDR1 SGHRS, CDR2 YFSETQ. The CDR3 totals 16 residues. Deletions cut 5 bases from V and 0 bases from J, with 17 bases between. CDR3 in DNA: TGCGCCAGCAGGCCTTTGGGGGGACGGATGAACACTGAAGCTTTCTTT. It codes for CASRPLGGRMNTEAFF.

This chain links TRBV10-1 with TRBJ1-1; TRBD1 is a possible D gene (6 bases). This CDR3 is built from 14 residues. Germline CDR1 WNHNN, CDR2 SYGVQD (reference sequence). Trimming removed 2 bases at V and 0 bases at J, with 7 bases between. This CDR3 reads CASSEDRLNTEAFF. CDR3 DNA: TGCGCCAGCAGTGAGGACAGGCTGAACACTGAAGCTTTCTTT.

The chain couples TRBV9 to TRBJ2-7; TRBD2 matches 9 bases. The CDR3 loop spans 15 amino acids. V lost 3 bases to trimming and J lost 4 bases; unmatched junction nucleotides: 8. The germline gives CDR1 SGDLS, CDR2 YYNGEE. The DNA of the CDR3 is TGTGCCAGCAGCGCCGGGGCGGGGGGGGCTTACGAGCAGTACTTC. Residues: CASSAGAGGAYEQYF.

The chain recombines TRBV30 with TRBJ2-7; TRBD1 aligns across 9 bases. J was trimmed by 6 bases and V by 2 bases; bases with no gene match: 8. CDR3 length equals 14 residues. Germline V gene sequence: CDR1 GTSNPN, CDR2 SVGIG (reference sequence). The CDR3 region is CAWSPGTGTGEQYF. The CDR3 nucleotides read TGTGCCTGGAGTCCCGGGACAGGGACCGGCGAGCAGTACTTC.